The clone carrying this T cell receptor (beta chain) was detected once. Antigen specificity is unknown. CDR1 SGHRS and CDR2 YFSETQ come from the germline V gene. The CDR3 is made up of 16 amino acids. V lost 0 bases, J lost 4 bases, and 8 bases stayed unmatched. These data belong to a study of cytomegalovirus exposure and HLA in healthy donors. Study conclusions and caveats: Presence/absence comparisons presumed near-even sequencing depth among donors.

The PCR made use of 60 Vbeta and 13 Jbeta primers. Data came from immunoSEQ multiplex PCR; TCRdb stores just in-frame clones and leaves some out. The sample consists of around 120,000 clones, 55% to 75% of them appearing once. The sequence was collected from a man aged 25-45 years in good health and CMV-seropositive. The V call is TRBV5-1, the J call TRBJ2-3; 7 bases are shared with TRBD2. The material sequenced was PBMCs. CDR3 coding DNA: TGCGCCAGCAGCTTGGGTAGAGACACTAGCGCAGATACGCAGTATTTT. This encodes CASSLGRDTSADTQYF.